Each of the 16 T cell receptor beta chains below was sequenced from the same sample in a study of tumour-infiltrating T cells in Burkitt lymphoma. Sequenced by immunoSEQ multiplex PCR; TCRdb stores in-frame clones only, minus some. Here the sample spans 13,000 or so clones, about 85% being singletons. The sample comprised tumor tissue. These receptors originate from a human donor with diffuse large B-cell lymphoma.

The V and J genes are TRBV5-5 and TRBJ2-7, with unresolved D. This CDR3 region has 13 residues. Germline V lookup: CDR1 SGHKS, CDR2 YYEKEE (reference sequence). Between the trimmed V and J ends, which lost 5 bases and 6 bases, there was a span of 15 bases. The CDR3 sequence is CASRSSSGAEQYF. CDR3 nucleotide sequence: TGTGCCAGCAGATCTTCTTCAGGAGCCGAGCAGTACTTC.

The CDR3 DNA follows: TGTGCCAGCAGTTACGCAGACTTGAACACTGAAGCTTTCTTT. Protein product: CASSYADLNTEAFF. V usage is TRBV7-2 and J usage is TRBJ1-1, with D unclear. The V end lost 6 bases, the J end lost 0 bases, and 11 bases lay between the germline ends. This CDR3 is built from 14 residues. Germline-derived CDR1 and CDR2 are SGHTA and FQGNSA.

The chain uses TRBV15 and TRBJ2-4; D gene unclear. The CDR3 sequence is 15 residues long. V lost 2 bases and J lost 0, with 8 bases in between. Germline loops: CDR1 LNHNV, CDR2 YYDKDF (reference sequence). The CDR3 nucleotides are TGTGCCACCAGCAGACCAGCACTAGCCAAAAACATTCAGTACTTC. It encodes CATSRPALAKNIQYF.

The rearrangement joins TRBV29-1 to TRBJ1-3; a weak D match, TRBD1 (5 bases). Germline assignment: CDR1 SQVTM and CDR2 ANQGSEA. The V and J ends lost 2 bases and 8 bases respectively, with 7 bases between them. CDR3 length: 11 amino acids. The DNA of the CDR3 is TGCAGCGTTGAAAGGGGTGACACCATATATTTT. Amino acids: CSVERGDTIYF.

V and J are TRBV9 and TRBJ1-3, with 7 bases fitting TRBD1. The CDR3 extends over 17 amino acids. V was pared by 0 bases and J by 0 bases, with 6 bases of the junction left unmatched. Germline V gives CDR1 SGDLS, CDR2 YYNGEE. The CDR3 DNA reads TGTGCCAGCAGCGTAGGGCAGGGGGTAATCTCTGGAAACACCATATATTTT. Protein: CASSVGQGVISGNTIYF.

V and J are TRBV5-4 and TRBJ2-3, with 7 bases aligning to TRBD1. V dropped 4 bases and J dropped 5; count of bases not matched to a gene: 10. This CDR3 region has 15 residues. Germline V CDR1 and CDR2: SGHNT, YYREEE (reference sequence). The CDR3 DNA sequence: TGTGCCAGCAGCCCCCCGACAGGGTTGGGAGATACGCAGTATTTT. Protein: CASSPPTGLGDTQYF.

V gene TRBV6-1 combines with J gene TRBJ2-2, with TRBD1 identical over 9 bases. In germline, CDR1 is MNHNS, CDR2 SASEGT. The CDR3 consists of 14 residues. Germline trimming cut 3 bases from V and 6 bases from J; bases unmatched to any gene: 2. The chain's CDR3 is CASSDWTGAGELFF. The DNA of the CDR3 is TGTGCCAGCAGTGATTGGACAGGGGCCGGGGAGCTGTTTTTT.

The CDR3 DNA is TGCGCCAGCGCACAAAGTCGGGCCAACGTCCTGACTTTC. Amino acid sequence: CASAQSRANVLTF. This chain links TRBV10-1 with TRBJ2-6; D unclear. Per the germline V gene, CDR1 is WNHNN and CDR2 is SYGVQD (reference sequence). The germline V and J ends were trimmed by 8 bases and 5 bases, with 10 bases remaining between them. This CDR3 has 13 residues.

The chain carries TRBV5-1 and TRBJ2-2; D unresolved. The CDR3 runs to 15 residues. The V end was cut by 1 base, the J end by 5 bases, with 12 bases between. Germline V gene sequence: CDR1 SGHRS, CDR2 YFSETQ. The CDR3 region is CASSLKWDGTGELFF. In DNA, the CDR3 is TGCGCCAGCAGCTTGAAATGGGATGGGACCGGGGAGCTGTTTTTT.

V usage is TRBV27 and J usage is TRBJ1-2; maybe TRBD1 (6 bases). Germline-derived CDR1 and CDR2 are MNHEY and SMNVEV (reference sequence). The CDR3 runs to 13 residues. The V end was cut by 5 bases, the J end by 3 bases, with 10 bases between. CDR3 sequence reads: CASSGQNDYGYTF. Here the CDR3 DNA reads TGTGCCAGCAGTGGACAGAACGACTATGGCTACACCTTC.

The genes are TRBV27 and TRBJ2-3, with TRBD1 matching over 8 bases. Trimming cost V 4 bases and J 2 bases; bases outside gene matches: 2. CDR1 is MNHEY and CDR2 is SMNVEV in the germline V gene (reference sequence). This CDR3 is 14 amino acids long. The CDR3 DNA reads as TGTGCCAGCAGTTGGACAGGGCCCACAGATACGCAGTATTTT. Its protein product is CASSWTGPTDTQYF.

The chain is built from TRBV5-1 and TRBJ2-3; 8 bases fit TRBD1. CDR3 length: 17 residues. V lost 4 bases and J lost 2; bases outside the gene matches: 12. Germline-derived CDR1 and CDR2 are SGHRS and YFSETQ. CDR3 protein: CASSISTPGGLTDTQYF. In DNA form, the CDR3 reads TGCGCCAGCAGCATATCTACCCCAGGGGGCCTCACAGATACGCAGTATTTT.

The chain combines TRBV7-9 with TRBJ2-7; D ambiguous. The CDR3 has 16 amino acids. CDR1 is SEHNR, CDR2 FQNEAQ, per germline (reference sequence). The V gene lost 6 bases and the J gene lost 4 bases, with 22 bases spanning the gap. CDR3 region: CASSPGFGLQAYEQYF. The CDR3 DNA sequence: TGTGCCAGCAGTCCTGGTTTCGGGCTGCAGGCGTACGAGCAGTACTTC.

The J gene is TRBJ1-2, the V gene TRBV6-5, with TRBD1 identical over 8 bases. CDR1 is MNHEY, CDR2 SVGAGI, per germline. Trimming took 5 bases from V and 9 from J; bases not matched to a gene: 5. The CDR3 is made up of 12 amino acids. CDR3 sequence reads: CASSADRVRYTF. CDR3 nucleotide sequence: TGTGCCAGCAGTGCGGACAGGGTCCGCTACACCTTC.

The chain couples TRBV6-1 to TRBJ2-7, with 8 positions matching TRBD2. There are 14 residues in the CDR3. Looked up from germline, CDR1 is MNHNS and CDR2 is SASEGT. Trimming removed 0 bases from V and 2 bases from J; junction bases left unmatched: 0. DNA for the CDR3: TGTGCCAGCAGTGAAGCGCGGGGGGCCTACGAGCAGTACTTC. This translates into CASSEARGAYEQYF.

The chain links TRBV7-9 to TRBJ1-1, with a possible D match to TRBD1 (5 bases). Germline V CDR1 and CDR2: SEHNR, FQNEAQ (reference sequence). CDR3 size: 14 residues. Trimming stripped 1 base from V and 6 bases from J, with 12 bases between. The CDR3 is CASSLDGAGAEAFF. The CDR3 DNA reads as TGTGCCAGCAGCTTAGATGGGGCCGGGGCTGAAGCTTTCTTT.